A selection of T cell receptor beta chains follows, all from one sample in a study of a mutant IDH1 vaccine in newly diagnosed glioma. For these TCRs, the target antigens are not known. TCRdb's table, derived via immunoSEQ multiplex PCR, lists solely in-frame clones and lacks some. The sample contains roughly 74,000 clones, 65% to 90% of which appear only once. Specimen: PBMCs, collected from a glioma patient whose treatment included an IDH1 peptide vaccine. All receptors come from a man aged 25 to 40 with glioma. Some clones in this sample may be carry-over from other donors' samples. The CDR3 runs from the conserved cysteine through the conserved F or W. Each record gives: CDR3 DNA, CDR3 protein, J gene, D gene, V gene, clone size. The D gene is left open where the match is weak. Clone size, where shown, is once, few, many, or a class for clones that have expanded.

TGTGCCAGCAGTGGGACAGGGGGGAGTCTGCCCCAGCATTTT CASSGTGGSLPQHF TRBJ1-5 TRBD1 TRBV2 NA
TGTGCCAGCAGCTTTTGGGACAGGGTAGGGTCTGAAGCTTTCTTT CASSFWDRVGSEAFF TRBJ1-1 TRBD1 TRBV7-9 NA
TGTGCCAGCAGTGAATTGGACAGGGGGCTTCCTAACTATGGCTACACCTTC CASSELDRGLPNYGYTF TRBJ1-2 TRBD1 TRBV6-1 NA
TGTGCCAGCAGTGTACGCCAGGGGGCGTCGCCCTACAATGAGCAGTTCTTC CASSVRQGASPYNEQFF TRBJ2-1 TRBD1 TRBV28 NA
TGTGCCAGCAGCTTAGACAGGGCGAGCACTGAAGCTTTCTTT CASSLDRASTEAFF TRBJ1-1 NA TRBV11-1 NA
TGCGCCAGCAGCTTTGAGGGGGACTCCTACGAGCAGTACTTC CASSFEGDSYEQYF TRBJ2-7 NA TRBV5-1 NA
TGCGCCAGCAGCTTGGCCCCTCAGGGCACAGATACGCAGTATTTT CASSLAPQGTDTQYF TRBJ2-3 NA TRBV5-1 NA
TGCAGTGCGGGAAGGGACGATGGCTACACCTTC CSAGRDDGYTF TRBJ1-2 NA TRBV20-1 NA
TGTGCCAGCAGCTTCACCGGGGGAAGAAGCGAGCAGTACTTC CASSFTGGRSEQYF TRBJ2-7 NA TRBV5-4 NA
TGCGCCACCCGCGTCCGGGAAGGGGGCGAGCAGTACTTC CATRVREGGEQYF TRBJ2-7 NA TRBV5-1 NA
TGTGCCACCAGCAGAGATAATGAGGGATCCACCTTC CATSRDNEGSTF TRBJ1-2 NA TRBV15 few
TGTGCCAGCAGCCCTGAAGGTCAAAGGGCAGGCGAGCAGTACTTC CASSPEGQRAGEQYF TRBJ2-7 NA TRBV7-3 once
TGCGCCAGCAGCACACCGGGACAGGGGATGAAACTGTTTTTT CASSTPGQGMKLFF TRBJ1-4 TRBD1 TRBV4-1 NA
TGTGCCAGTGACAGGGGGCAAACTGGAAACACCATATATTTT CASDRGQTGNTIYF TRBJ1-3 TRBD1 TRBV19 NA
TGTGCCAGCAGCGGAAGGGGAGCGGGACTGTACAATGAGCAGTTCTTC CASSGRGAGLYNEQFF TRBJ2-1 TRBD2 TRBV9 NA
TGTGCCACCAGCAAAGGGGCGGGAGAAGGGTACGAGCAGTACTTC CATSKGAGEGYEQYF TRBJ2-7 TRBD2 TRBV15 once